This T cell receptor beta chain appears in the sequencing data of a study of metastatic and nonmetastatic thyroid tumors. Study as a whole: Comparison of repertoires was carried out across blood and tumor or nodule tissue from malignant and benign thyroid patients.

Study findings and constraints: When malignant thyroid tumors were compared with benign nodules, TCR beta diversity was reportedly significantly higher in the malignant tumors. This held in both blood and tumor samples.

The CDR3 contains 12 residues. Germline V gene sequence: CDR1 MNHNS, CDR2 SASEGT. Trimming took off 5 bases at V and 5 bases at J, with 10 bases between the two ends. No patient received treatment before thyroid surgery. This clone has just a few counts. Its antigen is not known. Per the original methods: What underpinned the distant-metastasis classifier for papillary thyroid cancer was the set of CDR3 differences across clinicopathological groups. Through MiXCR, TCRdb re-clonotyped the PCR reads. None of the V and J calls come from the authors' own analysis; TCRdb made them. The data contain about 41,000 clones, approximately 25% of them seen just once; the ten biggest clones take up about 15%.

Sequences were obtained from tumor tissue. This rearrangement joins TRBV6-1 to TRBJ2-7, with D maybe TRBD2 (5 bases). The source of this sequence is a female donor with papillary thyroid cancer or a benign thyroid nodule (not recorded which). Some clones in this sample may be carry-over from other donors' samples. CDR3 DNA sequence: TGTGCCAGCAGTCCCGGGGATAACGAGCAGTACTTC. Its protein is CASSPGDNEQYF.